These T cell receptor beta chains were read from a single sample in a study of T-cell memory formation after mild COVID-19. TCRdb ran MiXCR on the 5' RACE reads and lists one entry per CDR3 protein. The sample shows 550,000 to 650,000 distinct CDR3 sequences, 15% to 20% of them seen only once. Material: PBMCs or a T cell subset sorted from them (not recorded which). These receptors came from an adult woman who had mild COVID-19 (a few samples of this study predate the infection). Cell type and time point are not known. Each CDR3 is given with its conserved first and last residue. A D gene is named only where the DNA matches it firmly. Clone sizes are given selectively: once, few, many, or a class where the clone is expanded.

V gene	D gene	clone size	J gene	CDR3 DNA	CDR3 protein
TRBV15	-	-	TRBJ2-1	TGTGCCACCAGCAGACCGGAAGTCAATGAGCAGTTCTTC	CATSRPEVNEQFF
TRBV20-1	-	many	TRBJ1-1	TGCAGTGCTGGGGGGACGGTGAACACTGAAGCTTTCTTT	CSAGGTVNTEAFF
TRBV5-1	-	-	TRBJ2-4	TGCGCCAGCAGCTTGGCCGGACGGGGCTTACAGTACTTC	CASSLAGRGLQYF
TRBV5-4	-	few	TRBJ2-5	TGTGCCAGCAGCTTGTACGACAGCGGAGAGACCCAGTACTTC	CASSLYDSGETQYF
TRBV6-1	-	-	TRBJ2-2	TGTGCCAGCCCTACTACGACCTTGAACACCGGGGAGCTGTTTTTT	CASPTTTLNTGELFF
TRBV2	TRBD2	-	TRBJ2-7	TGTGCCAGCAGACAGGCGGGAGGCCCGTACGAGCAGTACTTC	CASRQAGGPYEQYF
TRBV20-1	-	many	TRBJ2-1	TGCAGTGCCCTGGTCTCCTACAATGAGCAGTTCTTC	CSALVSYNEQFF
TRBV5-5	-	-	TRBJ2-1	TGTGCCAGCAGCTTGAGGGCTCGGCAGGACCGTGAGCAGTTCTTC	CASSLRARQDREQFF
TRBV7-8	TRBD2	-	TRBJ2-1	TGTGCCAGCAGCAGTGGACTAGCGGATACCTACAATGAGCAGTTCTTC	CASSSGLADTYNEQFF
TRBV6-6	-	many	TRBJ1-1	TGTGCCAGCAGGACGGACGTCGGAGGGGCTTTCTTT	CASRTDVGGAFF
TRBV3-1	TRBD2	few	TRBJ2-7	TGTGCCAGCAGCCAAGTCGGCGGGAGGGCCTGGCCCTACTACGAGCAGTACTTC	CASSQVGGRAWPYYEQYF
TRBV18	-	few	TRBJ2-5	TGTGCCAGCTCCCTCCGGCCGTCGGAGACCCAGTACTTC	CASSLRPSETQYF
TRBV4-2	-	few	TRBJ2-7	TGTGCCAGCAGCCACTCATCCACAGGGTACCAGGCCGAGCAGTACTTC	CASSHSSTGYQAEQYF
TRBV14	-	few	TRBJ1-1	TGTGCCAGCAGCCAGTGGGACGGACGCACTGAAGCTTTCTTT	CASSQWDGRTEAFF
TRBV11-3	-	-	TRBJ2-5	TGTGCCAGCAGCCCCGACCGGGCGGAAGAGACCCAGTACTTC	CASSPDRAEETQYF
TRBV7-9	-	-	TRBJ2-3	TGTGCCAGCAGCTTATCGAGCCCAATGGCGGATACGCAGTATTTT	CASSLSSPMADTQYF
TRBV12-3/TRBV12-4	TRBD1	few	TRBJ2-7	TGTGCCAGCAGTCACCGGGACAGGGGGCCCGAGCAGTACTTC	CASSHRDRGPEQYF
TRBV5-1	TRBD2	many	TRBJ2-1	TGCGCCAGCAGGGCAGCGGGGGGAGCCCAGTCCTACAATGAGCAGTTCTTC	CASRAAGGAQSYNEQFF
TRBV4-2	TRBD2	many	TRBJ2-1	TGTGCCAGCAGCCGGGAGCGGGAGGGTATTTACAATGAGCAGTTCTTC	CASSREREGIYNEQFF
TRBV19	TRBD1	few	TRBJ1-1	TGTGCCATCAGGGGGGCGAACACTGAAGCTTTCTTT	CAIRGANTEAFF
TRBV7-3	TRBD2	few	TRBJ2-1	TGTGCCAGCAGCCCGGGGCTAGCGGGAGGGCCTTACAATGAGCAGTTCTTC	CASSPGLAGGPYNEQFF
TRBV5-4	-	-	TRBJ2-2	TGTGCCAGCAGACAGGACCGAACGAACACCGGGGAGCTGTTTTTT	CASRQDRTNTGELFF
TRBV9	TRBD1	few	TRBJ1-1	TGTGCCAGCAGCGCTCAGGGGGCAGTCCCTGAAGCTTTCTTT	CASSAQGAVPEAFF
TRBV7-9	-	-	TRBJ2-5	TGTGCCAGCAGCTTAAGGGCAGCAGCGATCCAAGAGACCCAGTACTTC	CASSLRAAAIQETQYF
TRBV9	-	many	TRBJ1-1	TGTGCCAGCAGCGGACCAACCGGGACAGCTTTCTTT	CASSGPTGTAFF
TRBV19	TRBD1	-	TRBJ1-2	TGTGCCAGTAGAACCGGGACAGGGATCGCCTATGGCTACACCTTC	CASRTGTGIAYGYTF
TRBV12-3/TRBV12-4	-	few	TRBJ2-1	TGTGCCACCACAGGGGGGGCTTACAATGAGCAGTTCTTC	CATTGGAYNEQFF
TRBV29-1	TRBD1	-	TRBJ1-1	TGCAGCACCAGGGGGGTGAACACTGAAGCTTTCTTT	CSTRGVNTEAFF
TRBV6-5	-	few	TRBJ2-5	TGTGCCAGCGTCGTGGACAGAAAAAAAGAGACCCAGTACTTC	CASVVDRKKETQYF
TRBV3-1	-	few	TRBJ2-1	TGTGCCAGCAGCCCATTAGGGGTCTCCTACAATGAGCAGTTCTTC	CASSPLGVSYNEQFF
TRBV19	-	few	TRBJ1-4	TGTGCCAGTAGTATTGGTTGGACCAACCAGGGTGAAAAACTGTTTTTT	CASSIGWTNQGEKLFF
TRBV11-2	TRBD2	-	TRBJ2-1	TGTGCCAGCAGCTTAGAAGCGTCAGCGGGAGGGCAGTTCTTC	CASSLEASAGGQFF
TRBV7-9	TRBD1	-	TRBJ1-1	TGTGCCAGCAGCTCATCGACAGGGATCCCTGAAGCTTTCTTT	CASSSSTGIPEAFF
TRBV5-5	-	few	TRBJ2-3	TGTGCCAGCAGCTTTTTAGAAGGGGTTACAGATACGCAGTATTTT	CASSFLEGVTDTQYF
TRBV4-1	-	-	TRBJ2-1	TGCGCCAGCAGCGACGGGGGGCAGCTTAGCTCCTACAATGAGCAGTTCTTC	CASSDGGQLSSYNEQFF
TRBV11-2	-	-	TRBJ1-1	TGTGCCAGCAGCTTATCTTCTGGGGGGGCGTCTACTGAAGCTTTCTTT	CASSLSSGGASTEAFF
TRBV18	TRBD1	-	TRBJ2-1	TGTGCCAGCTCACCAAAGACAGGGGGCCGAAGGAGTGAGCAGTTCTTC	CASSPKTGGRRSEQFF
TRBV2	-	-	TRBJ2-5	TGTGCCAGCAGTCAGACAGCGACGGTTGAGACCCAGTACTTC	CASSQTATVETQYF
TRBV7-2	TRBD2	-	TRBJ2-7	TGTGCCAGCAGCTTAGGAGCGGGGGGTCCCTACGAGCAGTACTTC	CASSLGAGGPYEQYF
TRBV7-3	TRBD1	-	TRBJ1-1	TGTGCCAGCAAGACAGGGGGCACAAACACTGAAGCTTTCTTT	CASKTGGTNTEAFF
TRBV29-1	-	-	TRBJ2-6	TGCAGCGTTGCAATGTCTGGGGCCAACGTCCTGACTTTC	CSVAMSGANVLTF